These 23 T cell receptor beta chains were all obtained from the same sample, sequenced in a study of blood T cell repertoires in COVID-19. Clones were read by immunoSEQ multiplex PCR, and TCRdb kept only the in-frame ones, dropping some. The table shows about 130,000 clones, with 70% to 90% occurring only once. The sample consisted of PBMCs or T cells enriched from blood (not recorded which). These receptors originate from a woman between 45 and 65 years old who had recovered from COVID-19.

This clone appeared a few times. In DNA form, the CDR3 reads TGTGCCAGCAGTGATATAGGACAGCACACTGAAGCTTTCTTT. This sequence encodes CASSDIGQHTEAFF. The chain couples TRBV6-1 to TRBJ1-1, with D possibly matching TRBD1 (6 bases). CDR1 and CDR2 (germline): MNHNS, SASEGT. This CDR3 has 14 residues. Trimming stripped 3 bases from V and 3 bases from J, with 11 bases between.

V usage is TRBV25-1 and J usage is TRBJ2-7; 10 bases are a match to TRBD2. There are 15 residues in the CDR3. V was pared by 7 bases and J by 10 bases, with 16 bases of the junction left unmatched. Per germline, CDR1 MGHDK and CDR2 SYGVNS. The CDR3 reads CASNPGTSAGGVQYF. CDR3 in DNA: TGTGCCAGCAACCCCGGGACTAGCGCCGGGGGAGTACAGTACTTC.

This chain uses TRBV7-9 with TRBJ2-1; 8 bases line up with TRBD2. V lost 3 bases, J lost 3 bases, and 4 bases stayed unmatched. The V gene's germline CDR1 is SEHNR and CDR2 FQNEAQ (reference sequence). The CDR3 totals 15 residues. The CDR3 is CASSFAGGFYNEQFF. The CDR3 nucleotides are TGTGCCAGCAGCTTCGCGGGGGGTTTCTACAATGAGCAGTTCTTC.

This sequence joins TRBV29-1 and TRBJ2-1; possibly TRBD2 for D (7 bases). V lost 6 bases and J 4 bases, leaving 22 bases between the germline ends. Germline CDR1 is SQVTM and CDR2 is ANQGSEA. This CDR3 contains 16 residues. The CDR3 is CSVTPRGGALYNEQFF. CDR3 DNA: TGCAGCGTGACCCCAAGAGGGGGGGCCCTTTACAATGAGCAGTTCTTC.

The chain couples TRBV4-1 to TRBJ1-5, with 7 positions matching TRBD1. The V gene end was trimmed by 1 base and the J gene end by 4 bases; junction bases not matched to a gene: 1. The CDR3 is 14 residues long. Germline values: CDR1 MGHRA, CDR2 YSYEKL. The CDR3 DNA is TGCGCCAGCAGCCAAGGGGACAGAAATCAGCCCCAGCATTTT. As protein: CASSQGDRNQPQHF.

The V and J genes are TRBV4-3 and TRBJ1-2, with D possibly matching TRBD1 (5 bases). CDR1 and CDR2 (germline): LGHNA, YSLEER. V lost 0 bases and J 1 base, leaving 9 bases between the germline ends. This CDR3 spans 15 amino acids. CDR3 sequence: CASSQDRRGNYGYTF. The CDR3 DNA reads as TGCGCCAGCAGCCAAGATCGGAGGGGTAACTATGGCTACACCTTC.

This clone has a single count. This chain uses TRBV19 with TRBJ2-1, with a tentative D call TRBD1 (5 bases). Germline V CDR1 and CDR2: LNHDA, SQIVND (reference sequence). V lost 2 bases to trimming and J lost 7 bases, with 18 bases between them. CDR3 size: 16 residues. The CDR3 DNA reads as TGTGCCAGTAGTATAAGGAACACTTACAAGGGGAATGAGCAGTTCTTC. This translates into CASSIRNTYKGNEQFF.

The chain combines TRBV9 with TRBJ1-2; D is perhaps TRBD1 (5 bases). The CDR3 is 13 amino acids. From germline, CDR1 is SGDLS and CDR2 YYNGEE. Trimming removed 2 bases at V and 8 bases at J, with 13 bases between. The CDR3 nucleotides are TGTGCCAGCAGCGTCCTCAGGGATAGGGGCTACACCTTC. Translated: CASSVLRDRGYTF.

In DNA form, the CDR3 reads TGTGCCAGCAATGGCCCGTTGGACACCTTAGCCAAAAACATTCAGTACTTC. Its translation is CASNGPLDTLAKNIQYF. The chain is built from TRBV7-8 and TRBJ2-4; maybe TRBD1 (5 bases). The CDR3 extends over 17 amino acids. Trimming took off 7 bases at V and 0 bases at J, with 19 bases between the two ends. The germline gives CDR1 SGHVS, CDR2 FQNEAQ.

The V call is TRBV7-7, the J call TRBJ1-2; 7 bases fit TRBD1. Germline CDR1 SSHAT, CDR2 FNYEAQ (reference sequence). This CDR3 has 15 residues. The CDR3, as DNA: TGTGCTATCGAAGACAGGGACTGGGGTATGGGAGGCTACACCTTC. This translates into CAIEDRDWGMGGYTF.

This chain uses TRBV7-2 with TRBJ2-3; no definite D call. The CDR3 extends over 14 amino acids. The ends were cut back, 1 base at V and 0 bases at J, with 5 bases in the middle. Germline V lookup: CDR1 SGHTA, CDR2 FQGNSA. The CDR3 sequence is CASSLGPSTDTQYF. The CDR3 DNA reads TGTGCCAGCAGCTTAGGGCCCAGCACAGATACGCAGTATTTT.

This sequence joins TRBV29-1 and TRBJ1-2; D remains unclear. CDR3 length: 11 residues. The V gene lost 8 bases and the J gene lost 0 bases, with 7 bases spanning the gap. CDR1 is SQVTM and CDR2 is ANQGSEA in the germline V gene. The CDR3 DNA reads as TGCAGCACAAATACTAACTATGGCTACACCTTC. Protein product: CSTNTNYGYTF.

The rearrangement links TRBV4-1 to TRBJ1-1; D is perhaps TRBD1 (6 bases). CDR1 is MGHRA, CDR2 YSYEKL, per germline. This CDR3 comprises 15 residues. The germline V and J ends were trimmed by 3 bases and 2 bases, with 13 bases remaining between them. DNA of the CDR3: TGCGCCAGCAGCCAGCCGACAGGACTCAACACTGAAGCTTTCTTT. Amino acids: CASSQPTGLNTEAFF.

The genes are TRBV19 and TRBJ1-5, with TRBD1 as a possible D gene (5 bases). V shed 1 base and J shed 7 bases, with 14 bases lying between them. CDR3 length equals 15 residues. The V gene's germline CDR1 is LNHDA and CDR2 SQIVND (reference sequence). CDR3 DNA sequence: TGTGCCAGTAGTATAGGATATAGACAGAAGCAGCCCCAGCATTTT. It yields the protein CASSIGYRQKQPQHF.

The chain couples TRBV7-2 to TRBJ2-3, with D maybe TRBD2 (5 bases). The CDR3 extends over 14 amino acids. Germline assignment: CDR1 SGHTA and CDR2 FQGNSA. V was pared by 5 bases and J by 2 bases, with 11 bases between. The CDR3 reads CASSPEAPTDTQYF. The CDR3 region has the DNA TGTGCCAGCAGCCCGGAGGCGCCCACAGATACGCAGTATTTT.

The rearrangement uses TRBV11-2 and TRBJ1-2; the D gene is possibly TRBD1 (5 bases). V dropped 6 bases and J dropped 8 bases, with 16 bases sitting between them. CDR1 and CDR2 (germline): SGHAT, FQNNGV. The CDR3 has 13 residues. The CDR3 region is CASREAGMGGYTF. CDR3 bases: TGTGCCAGCAGGGAAGCAGGGATGGGGGGCTACACCTTC.

The V and J genes are TRBV18 and TRBJ1-3; 8 nucleotides align to TRBD1. CDR1 and CDR2 from the germline V gene are KGHSH and LQKENI. The CDR3 contains 15 residues. J was trimmed by 1 base and V by 6 bases; bases with no gene match: 5. CDR3: CASSPGTGSGNTIYF. CDR3 bases: TGTGCCAGCTCTCCAGGGACAGGATCTGGAAACACCATATATTTT.

The J gene is TRBJ2-3, the V gene TRBV7-9; 7 bases fit TRBD2. Trimming cost V 5 bases and J 3 bases; bases outside gene matches: 8. The CDR3 totals 15 residues. Germline V lookup: CDR1 SEHNR, CDR2 FQNEAQ (reference sequence). CDR3 sequence (DNA): TGTGCCAGCAGCCCCCCCGCCGGGGGGACAGATACGCAGTATTTT. This codes for CASSPPAGGTDTQYF.

CDR3 amino acids: CASSDRGTNTGELFF. CDR3 sequence (DNA): TGTGCCAGCAGCGACAGGGGTACCAACACCGGGGAGCTGTTTTTT. The V and J genes are TRBV9 and TRBJ2-2; 7 bases agree with TRBD1. The CDR3 is 15 amino acids. CDR1 is SGDLS and CDR2 is YYNGEE in the germline V gene. V shed 3 bases, J shed 2 bases, and the junction held 4 bases outside the gene matches.

The rearrangement uses TRBV5-1 and TRBJ2-6; D perhaps matches TRBD2 (6 bases). Germline V gene lookup returns CDR1 SGHRS and CDR2 YFSETQ. The CDR3 totals 18 residues. The V end lost 0 bases, the J end lost 0 bases, and 13 bases lay between the germline ends. CDR3: CASSLAGGPSSGANVLTF. The DNA for the CDR3 is TGCGCCAGCAGCTTGGCCGGGGGTCCCAGCTCTGGGGCCAACGTCCTGACTTTC.

The genes are TRBV5-1 and TRBJ1-2; D uncertain. CDR1 and CDR2 from the germline V gene are SGHRS and YFSETQ. The V and J ends lost 4 bases and 7 bases respectively, with 14 bases between them. The CDR3 is 13 residues long. The CDR3 here is CASSAGRSSGYTF. The DNA of the CDR3 is TGCGCCAGCAGCGCCGGCAGGTCTTCTGGCTACACCTTC.

The chain couples TRBV6-5 to TRBJ2-7, with D perhaps TRBD2 (5 bases). This CDR3 is built from 14 residues. The germline V and J ends were trimmed by 0 bases and 6 bases, with 12 bases remaining between them. Germline V lookup: CDR1 MNHEY, CDR2 SVGAGI. The DNA of the CDR3 is TGTGCCAGCAGTTACTCGAAGAGGGCGGGCGAGCAGTACTTC. The encoded protein is CASSYSKRAGEQYF.

The chain joins TRBV11-1 to TRBJ2-7; weak D call: TRBD1 (5 bases). CDR3 length: 16 amino acids. Trimming took off 5 bases at V and 0 bases at J, with 17 bases between the two ends. Looked up from germline, CDR1 is SGHAT and CDR2 is FQDESV (reference sequence). Here the CDR3 reads CASSRAPNRNSYEQYF. The CDR3 DNA sequence: TGTGCCAGCAGCCGGGCCCCGAACAGGAACTCCTACGAGCAGTACTTC.